The clone carrying this T cell receptor beta chain is labeled medium-sized. Its cognate antigen is unknown. V was cut by 4 bases and J by 7 bases, with 22 bases left in between. CDR1 is MNHEY and CDR2 is SMNVEV in the germline V gene (reference sequence). The CDR3 is 16 residues long. Thyroid surgery was performed in patients who had received no treatment beforehand. The sample originates from a study of metastatic and nonmetastatic thyroid tumors. On the study more broadly: Repertoires were compared across blood and tumor or nodule tissue from malignant and benign thyroid patients. Findings of the study overall: Reported TCR beta diversity, measured in blood and tumor, was significantly higher for malignant thyroid tumors than for benign nodules.

TCRdb re-analyzed the PCR reads using MiXCR. The repertoire holds some 21,000 clones, with around 17% as singletons. Sequenced input: blood. J is TRBJ2-5 and V is TRBV27; D might be TRBD1 or TRBD2, each matching 5 bases. The source of this sequence is a male donor with papillary thyroid cancer or a benign thyroid nodule (not recorded which). Some clones in this sample may be carry-over from other donors' samples. CDR3 nucleotide sequence: TGTGCCAGCAGTTCACCTCTTACGGGACGCGCAGGGACCCAGTACTTC. It encodes CASSSPLTGRAGTQYF.